One TCR beta chain is described in this entry. The antigen is undetermined. A read error is possible here, since a much larger clone lies one base away. This sample is drawn from a study of molecular identifiers for immune sequencing clone quantification. Study-wide results and caveats: With a barcode shared among identical TCR molecules, highly expanded clone sizes could be underestimated.

Each CDR3 protein is one row after TCRdb ran MiXCR on the PCR reads. The profile covers about 640,000 distinct CDR3 sequences, with nearly 20% appearing a single time and about 0.9% taken by the ten largest. The germline V gene encodes CDR1 PRHDT and CDR2 FYEKMQ (reference sequence). The CDR3 is 14 amino acids. This clonotype was sampled from a human donor in good health. Some libraries in this study had Jurkat cell RNA spiked in. The chain combines TRBV13 with TRBJ2-5, with 9 positions matching TRBD1. Source material: naive CD8+ T cells from blood, with Jurkat cell RNA spiked in. Subset of the sample: FACS-sorted CD8+CD4-CCR7+CD45RA+ naive T cells. DNA for the CDR3: TGTGCCAGCAGCTCATACAGGGGGCGAGAGGCCCAGTACTTC. This sequence encodes CASSSYRGREAQYF.